This TCR beta chain originates from a study of cytomegalovirus exposure and HLA in healthy donors. Overall study: There were over 350 genotyped donors. Of these, roughly 86% fell in the genetic ancestry cluster associated with self-reported Caucasian donors. Study observations and caveats: Some TCR beta chains (roughly 160 of them) were listed as cytomegalovirus-associated.

On this clone: Its antigen is not known.

The PCR ran on 60 Vbeta and 13 Jbeta primers. Clones were sequenced by immunoSEQ multiplex PCR, and TCRdb holds only the in-frame ones, with some missing. The data hold about 130,000 clones, with roughly three quarters observed a single time. This clonotype was obtained from a man aged 25-40 years in good health and CMV-seronegative. The source material was PBMCs.

The CDR3 loop reads CASSSGLAGGWAQYF. In nucleotides, the CDR3 is TGTGCCAGCAGCTCCGGACTAGCGGGAGGTTGGGCCCAGTACTTC. V usage is TRBV7-2 and J usage is TRBJ2-5; 14 nucleotides agree with TRBD2. The CDR3 covers 15 residues. Germline V gene sequence: CDR1 SGHTA, CDR2 FQGNSA. V was clipped by 4 bases and J by 9 bases; unmatched bases: 7.